The rows below give T cell receptor beta chains drawn from one sample of a study of memory CD4+ T cells and cytomegalovirus serostatus. Libraries were prepared by immunoSEQ multiplex PCR; TCRdb keeps only in-frame clonotypes and omits some of them. The table records over 40,000 clones, 65% to 85% of them present only once. Material for sequencing was memory CD4+ T cells from blood. These receptors were collected from an adult in good health and CMV-seronegative. Each CDR3 is given with its conserved first and last residue. The D gene is left open where the match is weak. The listing skips clone size in some rows; elsewhere it reads once, few, many or a size class.

j_call	v_call	d_call	clone_size	cdr3_aa	cdr3_nt
TRBJ1-6	TRBV7-9	-	-	CASSRDMYNSPLHF	TGTGCCAGCAGCCGGGACATGTATAATTCACCCCTCCACTTT
TRBJ1-4	TRBV18	TRBD1	few	CASSRTGGNSEKLFF	TGTGCCAGCTCGCGTACAGGGGGCAATTCTGAAAAACTGTTTTTT
TRBJ2-7	TRBV20-1	-	-	CSARKEYEQYF	TGCAGTGCTAGAAAGGAATACGAGCAGTACTTC
TRBJ1-1	TRBV5-6	-	-	CASRWGTGYGQAFF	TGTGCCAGCAGATGGGGGACGGGGTACGGCCAAGCTTTCTTT
TRBJ2-2	TRBV5-4	TRBD2	-	CASSLETSGGGGELFF	TGTGCCAGCAGCTTGGAGACTAGCGGGGGAGGCGGGGAGCTGTTTTTT
TRBJ2-6	TRBV10-3	-	few	CAISEQGSSGANVLTF	TGTGCCATCAGTGAGCAGGGATCCTCTGGGGCCAACGTCCTGACTTTC
TRBJ2-5	TRBV2	TRBD1	-	CASSVTGIGETQYF	TGTGCCAGCAGTGTGACAGGGATAGGAGAGACCCAGTACTTC
TRBJ1-5	TRBV6-5	TRBD1	-	CASSYSAGGSEQPQHF	TGTGCCAGCAGTTACTCAGCAGGGGGCTCGGAGCAGCCCCAGCATTTT
TRBJ2-7	TRBV7-2	-	once	CASSLGGGGSYEQYF	TGTGCCAGCAGCTTAGGAGGGGGGGGCTCCTACGAGCAGTACTTC
TRBJ1-5	TRBV2	TRBD1	few	CASRERQGGNQPQHF	TGTGCCAGCAGGGAGAGACAGGGGGGAAATCAGCCCCAGCATTTT
TRBJ2-7	TRBV18	TRBD1	-	CASSPATGADHEQYF	TGTGCCAGCTCACCCGCAACAGGGGCGGATCACGAGCAGTACTTC
TRBJ1-1	TRBV18	-	-	CASSADRLNTEAFF	TGTGCCAGCTCAGCGGACAGACTGAACACTGAAGCTTTCTTT